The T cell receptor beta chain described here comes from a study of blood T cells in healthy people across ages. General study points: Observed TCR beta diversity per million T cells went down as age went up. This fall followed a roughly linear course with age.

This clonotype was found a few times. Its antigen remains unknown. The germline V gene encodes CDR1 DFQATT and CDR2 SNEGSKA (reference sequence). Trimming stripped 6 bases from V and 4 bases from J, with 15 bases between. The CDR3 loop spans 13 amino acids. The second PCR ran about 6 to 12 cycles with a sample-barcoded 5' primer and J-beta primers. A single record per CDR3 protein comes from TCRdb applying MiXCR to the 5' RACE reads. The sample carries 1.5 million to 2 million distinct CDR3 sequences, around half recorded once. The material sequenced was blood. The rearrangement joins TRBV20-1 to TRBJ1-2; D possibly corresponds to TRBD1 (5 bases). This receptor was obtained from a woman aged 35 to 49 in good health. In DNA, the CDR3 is TGCAGTGCGCCGGTCGGGGGAAGCTATGGCTACACCTTC. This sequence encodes CSAPVGGSYGYTF.